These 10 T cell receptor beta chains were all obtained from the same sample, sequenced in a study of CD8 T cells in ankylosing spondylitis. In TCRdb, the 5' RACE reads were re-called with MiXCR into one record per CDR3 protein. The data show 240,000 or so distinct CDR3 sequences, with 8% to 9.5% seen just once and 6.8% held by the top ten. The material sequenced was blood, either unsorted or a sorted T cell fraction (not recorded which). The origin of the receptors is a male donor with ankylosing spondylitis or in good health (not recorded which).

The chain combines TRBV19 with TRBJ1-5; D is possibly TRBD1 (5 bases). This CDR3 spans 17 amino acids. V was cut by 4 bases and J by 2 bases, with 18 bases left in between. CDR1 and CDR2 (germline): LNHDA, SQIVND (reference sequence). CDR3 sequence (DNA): TGTGCCAGTAGTAACATCAAGCACCAGGGAGGCAATCAGCCCCAGCATTTT. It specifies CASSNIKHQGGNQPQHF.

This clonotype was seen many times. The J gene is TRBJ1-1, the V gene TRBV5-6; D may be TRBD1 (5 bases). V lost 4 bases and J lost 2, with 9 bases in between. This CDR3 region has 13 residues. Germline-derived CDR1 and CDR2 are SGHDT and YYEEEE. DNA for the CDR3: TGTGCCAGCAGCAAGGGGATAAACACTGAAGCTTTCTTT. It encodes CASSKGINTEAFF.

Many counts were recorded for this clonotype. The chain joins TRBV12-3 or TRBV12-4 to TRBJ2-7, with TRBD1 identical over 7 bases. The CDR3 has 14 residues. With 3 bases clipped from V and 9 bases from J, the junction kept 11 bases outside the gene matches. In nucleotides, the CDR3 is TGTGCCAGCAGTTTGGGGACAGTGGATCAGACGCAGTACTTC. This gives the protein CASSLGTVDQTQYF.

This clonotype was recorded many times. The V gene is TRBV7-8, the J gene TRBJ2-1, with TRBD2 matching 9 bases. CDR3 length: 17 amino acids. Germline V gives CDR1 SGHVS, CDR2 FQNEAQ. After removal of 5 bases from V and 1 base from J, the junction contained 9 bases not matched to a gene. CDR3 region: CASSPRPSGESYNEQFF. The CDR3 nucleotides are TGTGCCAGCAGCCCACGCCCTAGCGGGGAATCCTACAATGAGCAGTTCTTC.

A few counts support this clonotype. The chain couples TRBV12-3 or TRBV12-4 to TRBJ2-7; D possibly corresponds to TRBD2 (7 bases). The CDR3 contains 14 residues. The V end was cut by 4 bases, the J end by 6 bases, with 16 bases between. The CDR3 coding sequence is TGTGCCAGCAGTTGGGGGGGGCCCGGGCTCGAGCAGTACTTC. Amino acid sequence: CASSWGGPGLEQYF.

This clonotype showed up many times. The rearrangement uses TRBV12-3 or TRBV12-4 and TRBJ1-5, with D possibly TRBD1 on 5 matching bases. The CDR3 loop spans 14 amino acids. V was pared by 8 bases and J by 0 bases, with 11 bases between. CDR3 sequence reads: CASGGGNSNQPQHF. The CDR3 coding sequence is TGTGCCAGCGGTGGGGGAAATAGCAATCAGCCCCAGCATTTT.

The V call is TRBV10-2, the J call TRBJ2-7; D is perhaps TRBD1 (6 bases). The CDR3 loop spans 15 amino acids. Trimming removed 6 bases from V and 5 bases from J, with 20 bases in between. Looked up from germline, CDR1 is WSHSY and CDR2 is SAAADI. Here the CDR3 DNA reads TGCGCCAGCAGAGCCCTCTTACAGGGCGCGGACGAGCAGTACTTC. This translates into CASRALLQGADEQYF.

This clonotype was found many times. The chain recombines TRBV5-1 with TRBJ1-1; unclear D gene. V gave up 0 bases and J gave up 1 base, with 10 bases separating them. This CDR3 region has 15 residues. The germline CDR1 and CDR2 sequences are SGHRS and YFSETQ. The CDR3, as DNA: TGCGCCAGCAGCTTGGGTTCCCTGGGGAACACTGAAGCTTTCTTT. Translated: CASSLGSLGNTEAFF.

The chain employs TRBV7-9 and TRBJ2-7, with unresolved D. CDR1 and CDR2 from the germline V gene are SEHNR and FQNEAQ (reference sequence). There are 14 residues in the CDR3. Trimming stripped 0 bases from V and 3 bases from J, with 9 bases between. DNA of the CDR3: TGTGCCAGCAGCTTAGCGGGTGAGATCTACGAGCAGTACTTC. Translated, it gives CASSLAGEIYEQYF.

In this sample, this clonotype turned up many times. Written as DNA, the CDR3 is TGTGCCAGCAGTGGTAGAGTTGGGGAGGGTCGGATGTTAGCTTTCTTT. Translating gives CASSGRVGEGRMLAFF. The chain employs TRBV27 and TRBJ1-1, with no clear D. V dropped 5 bases and J dropped 10 bases, with 26 bases sitting between them. The CDR3 runs to 16 residues. Germline-derived CDR1 and CDR2 are MNHEY and SMNVEV (reference sequence).